Shown below are 31 T cell receptor beta chains from a single sample sequenced in a study of OX40 agonist ivuxolimab in advanced cancers. The library was generated by the immunoSEQ multiplex PCR assay. TCRdb obtained this table from immuneACCESS and retained in-frame rearrangements with V and J assigned. These tables miss some clones; where compared with another copy, unresolved V genes account for less than half of the shortfall, and the remainder is unexplained. The sample data list under 80,000 clones, and around 88% of these were observed just once. 2% to 2.5% of the sample comes from the top ten. Sample: CD4+ or CD8+ T cells sorted from blood, taken in a trial of the OX40 agonist ivuxolimab. The source of these receptors is an adult with an advanced solid tumor such as melanoma, head and neck, liver or kidney cancer.

The CDR3 nucleotides are TGTGCCAGTAGATCCGACAGGGCCTATGGCTACACCTTC. Translation: CASRSDRAYGYTF. V and J are TRBV19 and TRBJ1-2; 7 nucleotides agree with TRBD1. The germline V gene encodes CDR1 LNHDA and CDR2 SQIVND (reference sequence). With V trimmed by 6 bases and J by 4 bases, 5 bases remained unmatched. The length of the CDR3 is 13 residues.

The rearrangement joins TRBV19 to TRBJ1-1, with no clear D. Trimming pared 3 bases from V and 1 base from J, leaving 9 bases between. This CDR3 contains 14 residues. Germline loops: CDR1 LNHDA, CDR2 SQIVND (reference sequence). The CDR3: CASSIDGKNTEAFF. CDR3 nucleotide sequence: TGTGCCAGTAGTATTGACGGGAAGAACACTGAAGCTTTCTTT.

The chain is built from TRBV7-8 and TRBJ1-2; a possible D gene is TRBD1 (5 bases). The ends were cut back, 1 base at V and 2 bases at J, with 11 bases in the middle. The CDR3 length is 15 residues. The germline V gene encodes CDR1 SGHVS and CDR2 FQNEAQ. This CDR3 reads CASSLVAGQNYGYTF. The CDR3 region has the DNA TGTGCCAGCAGCTTAGTGGCAGGGCAGAACTATGGCTACACCTTC. Filled out from reference TRBV7-8 and TRBJ1-2, the complete variable domain reads GAGVSQSPRYKVAKRGQDVALRCDPISGHVSLFWYQQALGQGPEFLTYFQNEAQLDKSGLPSDRFFAERPEGSVSTLKIQRTQQEDSAVYLCASSLVAGQNYGYTFGSGTRLTVV.

V and J are TRBV14 and TRBJ2-3, with TRBD2 identical over 7 bases. The CDR3 loop spans 16 amino acids. The V gene's germline CDR1 is SGHDN and CDR2 FVKESK. The trim removed 2 bases at V and 1 base at J, leaving 6 bases unmatched. As DNA, the CDR3 is TGTGCCAGCAGCCAAACCGGGACTACCGGCACAGATACGCAGTATTTT. Protein: CASSQTGTTGTDTQYF.

In its sample, this clone was seen once. The genes are TRBV18 and TRBJ2-3; D not resolved. The germline V and J ends were trimmed by 3 bases and 2 bases, with 0 bases remaining between them. The germline CDR1 and CDR2 sequences are KGHSH and LQKENI. This CDR3 region has 11 residues. CDR3 DNA sequence: TGTGCCAGCTCACCCACAGATACGCAGTATTTT. Translating it yields CASSPTDTQYF. Looking up the rest from reference TRBV18 and TRBJ2-3 gives the full variable domain: NAGVMQNPRHLVRRRGQEARLRCSPMKGHSHVYWYRQLPEEGLKFMVYLQKENIIDESGMPKERFSAEFPKEGPSILRIQQVVRGDSAAYFCASSPTDTQYFGPGTRLTVL.

The chain carries TRBV2 and TRBJ1-2, with TRBD1 matching over 8 bases. V lost 6 bases to trimming and J lost 8 bases; unmatched junction nucleotides: 17. This CDR3 has 16 amino acids. CDR1 is SNHLY and CDR2 is FYNNEI in the germline V gene. CDR3 sequence (DNA): TGTGCCAGCAGGGCCTACCTAGACAGGGGCGGGGAGGGCTACACCTTC. Translated: CASRAYLDRGGEGYTF. The complete variable domain, with remaining parts taken from reference TRBV2 and TRBJ1-2, reads EPEVTQTPSHQVTQMGQEVILRCVPISNHLYFYWYRQILGQKVEFLVSFYNNEISEKSEIFDDQFSVERPDGSNFTLKIRSTKLEDSAMYFCASRAYLDRGGEGYTFGSGTRLTVV.

The chain carries TRBV5-1 and TRBJ2-3; TRBD1 matches 9 bases. V lost 0 bases, J lost 1 base, and 9 bases stayed unmatched. Per germline, CDR1 SGHRS and CDR2 YFSETQ. The CDR3 consists of 18 residues. CDR3 residues: CASSLGWDRDLGTDTQYF. CDR3 DNA: TGCGCCAGCAGCTTGGGTTGGGACAGGGACTTGGGCACAGATACGCAGTATTTT.

The rearrangement links TRBV19 to TRBJ1-1, with TRBD1 as a possible D gene (6 bases). The germline V gene has CDR1 LNHDA and CDR2 SQIVND (reference sequence). V gave up 5 bases and J gave up 3 bases, with 19 bases separating them. This CDR3 is built from 16 residues. In DNA form, the CDR3 reads TGTGCCAGTAGTCCCCACGTGCAGGGGATGGACACTGAAGCTTTCTTT. Amino acids: CASSPHVQGMDTEAFF.

The chain has TRBV27 and TRBJ2-2; 16 bases are a match to TRBD2. CDR3 length: 19 amino acids. CDR1 is MNHEY and CDR2 is SMNVEV in the germline V gene (reference sequence). J was trimmed by 3 bases and V by 5 bases; bases with no gene match: 9. CDR3 in amino acids: CASSPLGLAGGWDTGELFF. In nucleotides, the CDR3 is TGTGCCAGCAGTCCCTTGGGACTAGCGGGGGGGTGGGACACCGGGGAGCTGTTTTTT.

This clone came up a few times. The chain is built from TRBV7-8 and TRBJ1-5; D may be TRBD1 (6 bases). V lost 7 bases to trimming and J lost 1 base, with 17 bases between them. Germline-derived CDR1 and CDR2 are SGHVS and FQNEAQ. This CDR3 spans 16 amino acids. The CDR3 region is CASTAVETGSNQPQHF. The CDR3 region has the DNA TGTGCCAGCACCGCAGTAGAAACAGGGAGCAATCAGCCCCAGCATTTT.

CDR3 sequence reads: CAWSQHPYQETQYF. The CDR3 DNA follows: TGTGCCTGGAGTCAACACCCGTACCAAGAGACCCAGTACTTC. The chain links TRBV30 to TRBJ2-5; D is unclear. The germline gives CDR1 GTSNPN, CDR2 SVGIG (reference sequence). CDR3 length: 14 amino acids. The ends were cut back, 2 bases at V and 0 bases at J, with 10 bases in the middle.

J is TRBJ1-2 and V is TRBV30, with D tentatively TRBD1 (5 bases). Germline V gene sequence: CDR1 GTSNPN, CDR2 SVGIG (reference sequence). V was shortened by 1 base and J by 1 base, with 13 bases between the two germline ends. CDR3 length: 15 amino acids. In DNA form, the CDR3 reads TGTGCCTGGAGTGCCGGGGGGGGAAGTAACTATGGCTACACCTTC. It yields the protein CAWSAGGGSNYGYTF.

This clone was observed a single time. This sequence joins TRBV6-6 and TRBJ2-7; no definite D call. Germline CDR1 reads MNHNY; CDR2 reads SVGAGI (reference sequence). The CDR3 totals 11 residues. Trimming removed 10 bases at V and 5 bases at J, with 12 bases between. DNA for the CDR3: TGTGCCACAGTCCGGACCCACGAGCAGTACTTC. This gives the protein CATVRTHEQYF.

V usage is TRBV7-2 and J usage is TRBJ2-7, with 9 bases matching TRBD1. The CDR3 is made up of 15 amino acids. Germline V CDR1 and CDR2: SGHTA, FQGNSA. V lost 4 bases, J lost 2 bases, and 6 bases stayed unmatched. CDR3 nucleotides: TGTGCCAGCAGCTCGCGCCGGGACAGGGCCTACGAGCAGTACTTC. Translating gives CASSSRRDRAYEQYF.

The V and J genes are TRBV5-1 and TRBJ1-2; 8 nucleotides line up with TRBD1. Germline assignment: CDR1 SGHRS and CDR2 YFSETQ. This CDR3 region has 14 residues. The trim removed 3 bases at V and 8 bases at J, leaving 9 bases unmatched. CDR3 in DNA: TGCGCCAGCAGCTCAACCGGGACAGGCGACGGCTACACCTTC. It codes for CASSSTGTGDGYTF.

The chain links TRBV7-2 to TRBJ2-5, with a possible D match to TRBD1 (6 bases). CDR1 is SGHTA, CDR2 FQGNSA, per germline. V lost 4 bases to trimming and J lost 5 bases, with 14 bases between them. The CDR3 runs 14 residues. CDR3 sequence: CASSSGAVGETQYF. The DNA for the CDR3 is TGTGCCAGCAGCTCAGGGGCGGTGGGTGAGACCCAGTACTTC. Based on the CDR3 plus reference TRBV7-2 and TRBJ2-5, the full variable domain is GAGVSQSPSNKVTEKGKDVELRCDPISGHTALYWYRQSLGQGLEFLIYFQGNSAPDKSGLPSDRFSAERTGGSVSTLTIQRTQQEDSAVYLCASSSGAVGETQYFGPGTRLLVL.

This chain uses TRBV7-3 with TRBJ2-5; unclear D gene. Germline V lookup: CDR1 SGHTA, CDR2 FQGTGA. This CDR3 region has 13 residues. Trimming removed 0 bases at V and 9 bases at J, with 11 bases between. The CDR3 loop reads CASSLTNTGAQYF. The DNA for the CDR3 is TGTGCCAGCAGCTTAACCAATACTGGGGCCCAGTACTTC.

This sequence joins TRBV6-5 and TRBJ2-3; 9 positions match TRBD2. CDR3 length: 16 residues. Germline V CDR1 and CDR2: MNHEY, SVGAGI. With 2 bases clipped from V and 2 bases from J, the junction kept 5 bases outside the gene matches. The CDR3 DNA reads TGTGCCAGCAGTTACCGGGGACTAGCAATCACAGATACGCAGTATTTT. It encodes CASSYRGLAITDTQYF.

This chain connects TRBV10-2 to TRBJ1-1; D possibly corresponds to TRBD1 (5 bases). This CDR3 is 16 amino acids long. The V gene lost 0 bases and the J gene lost 4 bases, with 15 bases spanning the gap. Germline V CDR1 and CDR2: WSHSY, SAAADI. CDR3 protein: CASSESGRPGGTEAFF. In nucleotides, the CDR3 is TGCGCCAGCAGTGAGTCGGGCCGCCCTGGGGGCACTGAAGCTTTCTTT.

J is TRBJ1-1 and V is TRBV7-9; possibly TRBD1 for D (5 bases). The V gene's germline CDR1 is SEHNR and CDR2 FQNEAQ (reference sequence). The CDR3 is 14 residues long. Trimming took 5 bases from V and 7 from J, leaving 17 bases between them. The DNA for the CDR3 is TGTGCCAGCAGCCCCTCCCTAAGGGGTGATGAAGCTTTCTTT. Translating gives CASSPSLRGDEAFF.

The gene calls are TRBV7-2 and TRBJ1-2; D unclear. Germline values: CDR1 SGHTA, CDR2 FQGNSA. V was trimmed by 5 bases and J by 8 bases, leaving 9 bases between them. The CDR3 is 11 residues long. CDR3 amino acids: CASSNSMGYTF. The CDR3 region has the DNA TGTGCCAGCAGCAACTCAATGGGCTACACCTTC. The whole variable domain, remainder taken from reference TRBV7-2 and TRBJ1-2, is GAGVSQSPSNKVTEKGKDVELRCDPISGHTALYWYRQSLGQGLEFLIYFQGNSAPDKSGLPSDRFSAERTGGSVSTLTIQRTQQEDSAVYLCASSNSMGYTFGSGTRLTVV.

The chain is built from TRBV7-2 and TRBJ1-5; D gene unclear. V was clipped by 0 bases and J by 7 bases, with 7 bases between them. CDR3 length equals 13 residues. The germline gives CDR1 SGHTA, CDR2 FQGNSA. In nucleotides, the CDR3 is TGTGCCAGCAGCTTAGCCCACGAACAGCCCCAGCATTTT. Amino acids: CASSLAHEQPQHF.

The V call is TRBV11-3, the J call TRBJ2-7; perhaps TRBD2 as D (5 bases). The CDR3 length is 15 residues. The germline V and J ends were trimmed by 3 bases and 0 bases, with 12 bases remaining between them. Per the germline V gene, CDR1 is SGHNT and CDR2 is YENEEA. CDR3 loop: CASSFRTGSSYEQYF. CDR3 in DNA: TGTGCCAGCAGCTTCAGGACGGGGAGCTCCTACGAGCAGTACTTC.

The rearrangement uses TRBV19 and TRBJ2-5; TRBD2 might be the D (7 bases). Trimming took 7 bases from V and 2 from J, leaving 17 bases between them. The CDR3 sequence is 15 residues long. Per the germline V gene, CDR1 is LNHDA and CDR2 is SQIVND (reference sequence). The CDR3 DNA reads TGTGCCAGTACCCCAAGGGGGGGGAGGCAAGAGACCCAGTACTTC. This translates into CASTPRGGRQETQYF. The full variable domain, its missing parts supplied by reference TRBV19 and TRBJ2-5, is DGGITQSPKYLFRKEGQNVTLSCEQNLNHDAMYWYRQDPGQGLRLIYYSQIVNDFQKGDIAEGYSVSREKKESFPLTVTSAQKNPTAFYLCASTPRGGRQETQYFGPGTRLLVL.

V usage is TRBV7-2 and J usage is TRBJ2-3; 8 bases are a match to TRBD1. J was trimmed by 6 bases and V by 5 bases; bases with no gene match: 4. This CDR3 contains 13 residues. Germline CDR1 reads SGHTA; CDR2 reads FQGNSA. CDR3 coding DNA: TGTGCCAGCAGCAGGACAGGGTTTGATACGCAGTATTTT. Protein: CASSRTGFDTQYF.

This chain connects TRBV2 to TRBJ1-4; D possibly corresponds to TRBD1 (6 bases). Germline V lookup: CDR1 SNHLY, CDR2 FYNNEI. The V end was cut by 7 bases, the J end by 3 bases, with 12 bases between. The CDR3 has 14 amino acids. For the CDR3, the DNA is TGTGCCAGCATTGAGGGGGAGGCTAATGAAAAACTGTTTTTT. As protein: CASIEGEANEKLFF.

The chain is built from TRBV5-4 and TRBJ2-5, with D unclear. This CDR3 is built from 14 residues. V lost 4 bases and J 5 bases, leaving 15 bases between the germline ends. Germline V gives CDR1 SGHNT, CDR2 YYREEE (reference sequence). The CDR3 protein is CASSPPGQGETQYF. The CDR3 DNA is TGTGCCAGCAGCCCCCCCGGCCAAGGGGAGACCCAGTACTTC.

The chain uses TRBV30 and TRBJ2-7; 8 bases are a match to TRBD1. CDR1 and CDR2 from the germline V gene are GTSNPN and SVGIG (reference sequence). V was pared by 2 bases and J by 2 bases, with 5 bases of the junction left unmatched. The CDR3 spans 14 residues. CDR3 region: CAWSTGQAAYEQYF. The CDR3 DNA sequence: TGTGCCTGGAGTACGGGACAGGCGGCCTACGAGCAGTACTTC.

This chain links TRBV7-9 with TRBJ1-4; D is ambiguous. V dropped 1 base and J dropped 7 bases, with 7 bases sitting between them. Germline-derived CDR1 and CDR2 are SEHNR and FQNEAQ (reference sequence). The CDR3 totals 13 residues. CDR3: CASSLEAAEKLFF. The CDR3 nucleotides read TGTGCCAGCAGCTTAGAGGCGGCTGAAAAACTGTTTTTT.

The CDR3 DNA reads TGTGCCAGCAGCCCCCTCCGGGACAACTATGGCTACACCTTC. Amino acids: CASSPLRDNYGYTF. The rearrangement joins TRBV11-2 to TRBJ1-2; D perhaps matches TRBD1 (5 bases). Germline CDR1 reads SGHAT; CDR2 reads FQNNGV. This CDR3 has 14 residues. Trimming stripped 5 bases from V and 2 bases from J, with 12 bases between.

As concerns this clone: The same CDR3 is also encoded by other DNA sequences in this sample. The chain employs TRBV2 and TRBJ1-5, with D hard to call. Germline V gene sequence: CDR1 SNHLY, CDR2 FYNNEI. The length of the CDR3 is 15 residues. The V end lost 2 bases, the J end lost 0 bases, and 8 bases lay between the germline ends. Here the CDR3 reads CASSEYLYSNQPQHF. The CDR3 coding sequence is TGTGCCAGCAGTGAATACCTATATAGCAATCAGCCCCAGCATTTT.